These 3 T cell receptor beta chains were all obtained from the same sample, sequenced in a study of cytomegalovirus exposure and HLA in healthy donors. Primers included in the PCR were 60 Vbeta and 13 Jbeta primers. The table came from immunoSEQ multiplex PCR; TCRdb's copy has only in-frame clones and leaves some out. Seen here are about 130,000 clones, 8% to 9.5% observed once, and the top ten hold 5.5%. Specimen: PBMCs. These receptor sequences come from a man aged 35 to 55 in good health and CMV-seronegative.

This clone has a handful of counts. V and J are TRBV10-1 and TRBJ2-2, with TRBD1 identical over 10 bases. Trimming at V came to 6 bases and at J to 3 bases, leaving 4 bases not matched to a gene. CDR3 size: 15 residues. In germline, CDR1 is WNHNN, CDR2 SYGVQD (reference sequence). The CDR3 protein is CASRSDRGDTGELFF. The CDR3 DNA follows: TGCGCCAGCAGGTCGGACAGGGGGGACACCGGGGAGCTGTTTTTT.

This clone was found a few times. The rearrangement links TRBV28 to TRBJ2-1; 10 bases match TRBD1. V lost 8 bases and J lost 8; bases outside the gene matches: 6. The CDR3 runs to 13 residues. The germline V gene encodes CDR1 MDHEN and CDR2 SYDVKM. CDR3 loop: CASGTGVLDEQFF. CDR3 bases: TGTGCCAGCGGGACAGGGGTTCTCGATGAGCAGTTCTTC.

The chain combines TRBV19 with TRBJ1-1; D is possibly TRBD1 (6 bases). Germline V lookup: CDR1 LNHDA, CDR2 SQIVND (reference sequence). Trimming removed 4 bases at V and 6 bases at J, with 15 bases between. The CDR3 runs 14 residues. The CDR3 loop is CASSKQQGSAEAFF. CDR3 in DNA: TGTGCCAGTAGTAAACAACAGGGATCGGCTGAAGCTTTCTTT.